This T cell receptor beta chain is drawn from a study of shared clonotypes between healthy human individuals. The wider study: The people who gave samples were a couple of women and a few men aged 18 to 49.

Positive CCR7 selection of CD45RO-negative cells yielded the naive CD8 cells, and terminally differentiated effector memory CD45RA+ cells were excluded. The donor population consisted of healthy HIV-negative adults with no recent acute infections or vaccinations. Produced via immunoSEQ multiplex PCR; TCRdb's table is partial and in-frame only. The table records about 700,000 clones, about 91% of them present only once. The CDR3 has 18 residues. Trimming removed 0 bases from V and 3 bases from J; junction bases left unmatched: 11. Per germline, CDR1 SGHRS and CDR2 YFSETQ. What was sequenced was naive CD8+ T cells sorted from blood. The chain combines TRBV5-1 with TRBJ2-1, with 8 bases fitting TRBD2. The TCR was taken from a man aged 25 to 40 in good health. DNA of the CDR3: TGCGCCAGCAGCTTGGCAGGGGCAGGGACTAGAGACTACAATGAGCAGTTCTTC. Translating gives CASSLAGAGTRDYNEQFF. Combining the CDR3 with reference TRBV5-1 and TRBJ2-1 gives the whole variable domain KAGVTQTPRYLIKTRGQQVTLSCSPISGHRSVSWYQQTPGQGLQFLFEYFSETQRNKGNFPGRFSGRQFSNSRSEMNVSTLELGDSALYLCASSLAGAGTRDYNEQFFGPGTRLTVL.